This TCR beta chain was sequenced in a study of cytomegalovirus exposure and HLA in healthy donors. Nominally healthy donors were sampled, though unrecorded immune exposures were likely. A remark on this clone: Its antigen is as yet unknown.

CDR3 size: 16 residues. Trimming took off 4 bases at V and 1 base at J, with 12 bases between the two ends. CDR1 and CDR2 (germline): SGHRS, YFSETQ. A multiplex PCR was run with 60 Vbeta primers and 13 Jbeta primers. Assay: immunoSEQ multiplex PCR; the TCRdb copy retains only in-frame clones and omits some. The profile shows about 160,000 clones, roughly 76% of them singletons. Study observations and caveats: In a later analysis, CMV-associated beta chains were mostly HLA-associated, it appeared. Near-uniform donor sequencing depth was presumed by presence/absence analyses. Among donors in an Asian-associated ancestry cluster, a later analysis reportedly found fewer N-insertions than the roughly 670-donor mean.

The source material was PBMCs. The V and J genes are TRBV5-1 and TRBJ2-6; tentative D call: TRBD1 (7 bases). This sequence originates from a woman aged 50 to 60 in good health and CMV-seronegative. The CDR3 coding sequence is TGCGCCAGCAGCCGCGGGACAGCTTCTGGGGCCAACGTCCTGACTTTC. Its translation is CASSRGTASGANVLTF.